A single sample gave rise to the 18 T cell receptor beta chains below, sequenced in a study of blood T cells in healthy people across ages. Sample-barcoded 5' priming and a J-beta primer mix drove a second PCR of 7 to 11 cycles. TCRdb independently ran MiXCR on the 5' RACE reads; one entry per CDR3 protein. The sample holds 870,000 or so distinct CDR3 sequences; more than 25% are singletons and the top ten take 15% to 20%. The sample taken for sequencing was blood. The receptors stem from a woman of 80 years or more in good health.

The chain carries TRBV27 and TRBJ1-1; a possible D gene is TRBD1 (5 bases). V shed 2 bases and J shed 3 bases, with 10 bases lying between them. This CDR3 has 14 residues. Germline lookup yields CDR1 MNHEY and CDR2 SMNVEV (reference sequence). CDR3 residues: CASSLGGDYTEAFF. Here the CDR3 DNA reads TGTGCCAGCAGTTTAGGGGGGGACTACACTGAAGCTTTCTTT.

This clonotype was observed at least ten times. The chain couples TRBV6-6 to TRBJ2-1; TRBD1 might be the D (6 bases). The germline gives CDR1 MNHNY, CDR2 SVGAGI (reference sequence). With 5 bases removed from V and 5 bases from J, the gap between germline ends came to 16 bases. This CDR3 has 15 residues. The CDR3 here is CASSLGQNLDNEQFF. The CDR3 DNA follows: TGTGCCAGCAGTCTCGGACAGAACCTAGACAATGAGCAGTTCTTC.

The chain joins TRBV10-3 to TRBJ1-2, with TRBD1 matching over 8 bases. The germline V gene encodes CDR1 ENHRY and CDR2 SYGVKD. V lost 10 bases, J lost 7 bases, and 8 bases stayed unmatched. The CDR3 has 12 amino acids. This CDR3 is CATGQGKGGYTF. The CDR3 DNA is TGTGCCACCGGACAGGGAAAGGGTGGCTACACCTTC.

A few counts support this clonotype. This may be a read error: a much more frequent sequence differs by one nucleotide. The rearrangement joins TRBV20-1 to TRBJ2-5; 8 bases line up with TRBD2. With 0 bases clipped from V and 5 bases from J, the junction kept 11 bases outside the gene matches. In germline, CDR1 is DFQATT, CDR2 SNEGSKA (reference sequence). The CDR3 runs to 16 residues. For the CDR3, the DNA is TGCAGTGCTAGAGATCCCCTTGCCGGGGGGGCTGAGACCCAGTACTTC. Its protein product is CSARDPLAGGAETQYF.

About this clonotype: A much larger clone lies one base from this, so it may be a read error. The chain carries TRBV12-3 or TRBV12-4 and TRBJ2-5; 8 nucleotides agree with TRBD2. V was pared by 4 bases and J by 4 bases, with 5 bases of the junction left unmatched. This CDR3 spans 14 amino acids. CDR3 region: CASSCRGGRETQYF. DNA for the CDR3: TGTGCCAGCAGTTGCCGGGGGGGCCGAGAGACCCAGTACTTC.

This chain connects TRBV6-2 or TRBV6-3 to TRBJ2-7; 8 positions match TRBD1. The germline CDR1 and CDR2 sequences are MNHEY and SVGEGT. This CDR3 region has 15 residues. V lost 5 bases and J lost 5; bases outside the gene matches: 11. The CDR3 nucleotides are TGTGCCAGCAGTCCCAGGGGGCTAGCTTTCCACGAGCAGTACTTC. Translation gives CASSPRGLAFHEQYF.

Details on this clonotype: Given a much more abundant clone one base away, this may be a read error. The chain uses TRBV7-2 and TRBJ2-1, with TRBD2 identical over 9 bases. The CDR3 runs 16 residues. Losses at the gene ends were 0 bases for V and 13 bases for J; bases not matched to a gene: 13. CDR1 SGHTA and CDR2 FQGNSA come from the germline V gene. The CDR3 coding sequence is TGTGCCAGCAGCTTAGCGACGCGGGGGGGGAGGAAGACCCAGTTCTTC. The encoded protein is CASSLATRGGRKTQFF.

On this clonotype: This may come from a read error, since a much larger clone is one base off. The V call is TRBV5-1, the J call TRBJ2-5, with a tentative D call TRBD2 (7 bases). The CDR3 runs 15 residues. Per the germline V gene, CDR1 is SGHRS and CDR2 is YFSETQ. Trimming shortened V by 1 base and J by 11 bases, and 21 bases separated the two germline ends. CDR3 protein: CASSLRGGAKNEQYF. CDR3 DNA: TGCGCCAGCAGCTTGCGTGGGGGGGCCAAGAATGAGCAGTACTTC.

This clonotype was counted ten times or more. The chain combines TRBV24-1 with TRBJ2-1; 10 bases map to TRBD1. The CDR3 is 16 residues long. V lost 7 bases to trimming and J lost 6 bases; unmatched junction nucleotides: 11. CDR1 and CDR2 (germline): KGHDR, SFDVKD. The CDR3 is CATRTGGRGGPNEQFF. As DNA, the CDR3 is TGTGCCACCAGGACAGGGGGCCGCGGAGGACCCAATGAGCAGTTCTTC.

This chain connects TRBV20-1 to TRBJ1-5; the match to TRBD1 covers 8 bases. This CDR3 has 16 amino acids. Per germline, CDR1 DFQATT and CDR2 SNEGSKA (reference sequence). J lost 2 bases, V lost 3 bases, and 9 bases had no gene match. CDR3 DNA: TGCAGTGCTAGTGGCAGGGGGCTGTTGGGCAATCAGCCCCAGCATTTT. Amino acid sequence: CSASGRGLLGNQPQHF.

This clonotype appeared a few times. This sequence joins TRBV6-5 and TRBJ2-5; 7 nucleotides line up with TRBD1. CDR1 and CDR2 (germline): MNHEY, SVGAGI. CDR3 length: 11 amino acids. Losses at the gene ends were 6 bases for V and 11 bases for J; bases not matched to a gene: 6. The CDR3 DNA is TGTGCCAGCAGAGACAGGGATCGGCAGTACTTC. Its protein is CASRDRDRQYF.

The chain carries TRBV5-1 and TRBJ2-7, with D perhaps matching TRBD1 (5 bases). This CDR3 comprises 14 residues. Between the trimmed V and J ends, which lost 1 base and 3 bases, there was a span of 11 bases. Germline V gene lookup returns CDR1 SGHRS and CDR2 YFSETQ. The CDR3 sequence: CASSLSGQDYEQYF. The DNA for the CDR3 is TGCGCCAGCAGCTTGTCAGGGCAGGACTACGAGCAGTACTTC.

This chain joins TRBV29-1 and TRBJ1-3; TRBD1 might be the D (5 bases). Germline V gene lookup returns CDR1 SQVTM and CDR2 ANQGSEA. V was pared by 6 bases and J by 3 bases, with 12 bases between. There are 13 residues in the CDR3. The chain's CDR3 is CSVRQSGGNTIYF. The CDR3 DNA sequence: TGCAGCGTAAGACAGTCCGGTGGAAACACCATATATTTT. Full variable domain (rest looked up from reference TRBV29-1 and TRBJ1-3): SAVISQKPSRDICQRGTSLTIQCQVDSQVTMMFWYRQQPGQSLTLIATANQGSEATYESGFVIDKFPISRPNLTFSTLTVSNMSPEDSSIYLCSVRQSGGNTIYFGEGSWLTVV.

The sample holds many counts of this clonotype. This chain connects TRBV10-3 to TRBJ1-6; D remains ambiguous. Trimming took 5 bases from V and 7 from J, leaving 12 bases between them. CDR3 length equals 14 residues. Per the germline V gene, CDR1 is ENHRY and CDR2 is SYGVKD. The chain's CDR3 is CAISQEVGNSPLHF. CDR3 nucleotide sequence: TGTGCCATCAGTCAGGAAGTCGGGAATTCACCCCTCCACTTT.

This chain uses TRBV10-1 with TRBJ2-1; TRBD1 agrees at 9 bases. Germline values: CDR1 WNHNN, CDR2 SYGVQD (reference sequence). With V trimmed by 3 bases and J by 6 bases, 6 bases remained unmatched. The CDR3 sequence is 15 residues long. In DNA, the CDR3 is TGCGCCAGCAGTGAACCTGGGACAGGGAGCAATGAGCAGTTCTTC. This codes for CASSEPGTGSNEQFF.

This clonotype has at least ten counts. The V and J genes are TRBV3-1 and TRBJ1-1; D is unresolved. Germline V CDR1 and CDR2: LGHDT, YNNKEL (reference sequence). With 1 base removed from V and 4 bases from J, the gap between germline ends came to 7 bases. CDR3 length: 13 amino acids. The CDR3 DNA sequence: TGTGCCAGCAGCCAAGGGGGTCGCACTGAAGCTTTCTTT. Residues: CASSQGGRTEAFF.

V usage is TRBV4-3 and J usage is TRBJ1-5; 8 positions match TRBD1. Unmatched junction bases numbered 6, after V lost 0 bases and J lost 2 bases. Germline CDR1 and CDR2: LGHNA and YSLEER. The CDR3 has 17 residues. As DNA, the CDR3 is TGCGCCAGCAGCCAAGATCCTGGACAGGGTGGCAATCAGCCCCAGCATTTT. Amino acids: CASSQDPGQGGNQPQHF.

The chain carries TRBV7-9 and TRBJ1-1; D remains unclear. The length of the CDR3 is 14 residues. V lost 4 bases and J 1 base, leaving 10 bases between the germline ends. Per the germline V gene, CDR1 is SEHNR and CDR2 is FQNEAQ (reference sequence). For the CDR3, the DNA is TGTGCCAGCAGCTCCTCGGGCTCGAACACTGAAGCTTTCTTT. Amino acids: CASSSSGSNTEAFF.